This TCR beta chain came from a study of CD8+CD57+ T cells in acquired aplastic anemia (dated 2018 in TCRdb). A note on the overall study: On average, sorted CD4+ and CD8+ cells yielded around 3.4 ug of extracted DNA, with a range of 0.2 to 27.4 ug. A CD8+CD57+ expansion meant a frequency higher than the mean frequency seen in healthy subjects.

CDR1 and CDR2 (DFQATT, SNEGSKA) derive from the germline V gene (reference sequence). The CDR3 measures 17 amino acids from cysteine to phenylalanine. CDR3 DNA is the only sequence kept; it has 51 bases, read in frame from the first base. V and J lose 0 bases and 5 bases, and a span of 22 bases separates them. About this clonotype: The specificity of this receptor is unknown. Base qualities are not at hand, and no much larger clone is one base apart.

Genomic DNA served as template for TCR beta VDJ combination and CDR3 sequence profiling. An Illumina HiSeq 2000 was used for TCR repertoire sequencing. Per the source publication's procedure: TRBV/TRBJ rearrangement plots, CDR3 size and DJ length profiles, and Simpson's diversity index were used to evaluate the repertoires. The immunodominant clone was defined as the most abundant DNA sequence in deep sequencing data. CDR3 amino acid sequences were screened for sharing across subjects and were compared with published repertoires and the VDJdb database. TCRdb reworked the public reads: Q25 trimming with fastp, MiXCR clone assembly, productive beta chains retained. Here each entry gathers all rows of one CDR3 protein and keeps the most common genes and DNA. Here the V and J calls rest on TCRdb's processing, not on the authors' analysis. For this sample the table gives about 160,000 distinct CDR3 sequences, of which more than 40% were detected only once. Roughly 29% of the sample is taken by the ten largest.

Findings and caveats that apply to the study as a whole: Patients and healthy controls showed no significant difference in CD8+ Simpson's diversity (P=0.060). Roughly 29 CD8+ CDR3 sequences were found to be shared between patients and controls, but these sequences appeared to be highly expressed in patients and within the immunodominant clones of the patients.

Flow cytometry had shown CD8+CD57+ cell expansion in the patients selected for sequencing. Every patient had severe acquired aplastic anemia, diagnosed using the International Study of Aplastic Anemia and Agranulocytosis and Camitta criteria. No therapy had been received by the patients at the time of blood sampling. In the study, sorted CD4+ and CD8+ blood T cells from patients with severe aplastic anemia and from healthy subjects underwent deep sequencing of TCR repertoires. In the USA, patient enrollment took place under clinicaltrials.gov protocols 00001620, 01623167, 00001397, 00071045, 00081523 and 00961064. Ficoll-Paque density gradient centrifugation was used to isolate peripheral blood mononuclear cells. CD4+ and CD8+ T cells were sorted by FACS or magnetic beads before DNA extraction.

The rearrangement combines TRBV20-1 with TRBJ2-5; perhaps TRBD1 is the D gene, with 7 bases matching. The TCR originated in a human donor with aplastic anemia. Sequencing was performed on sorted CD4+, CD8+, or CD8+CD57+ T cells (not recorded which) from PBMCs. The sequenced DNA is TGCAGTGCTAGAGATCCCTTCCAGACAGGGAGGAGGGAGACCCAGTACTTC. This gives the protein CSARDPFQTGRRETQYF.